This T cell receptor (beta chain) was captured by sequencing in a study of blood T cell repertoires in COVID-19. V shed 1 base, J shed 0 bases, and the junction held 6 bases outside the gene matches. Germline assignment: CDR1 MGHRA and CDR2 YSYEKL. The CDR3 contains 17 residues. Using immunoSEQ multiplex PCR, the repertoire was profiled, and TCRdb retains in-frame clones only, with some absent. Altogether 250,000 or so clones are present, 75% to 90% being singletons, with the ten largest covering roughly 3%. The specimen was PBMCs or T cells enriched from blood (not recorded which). This TCR derives from a middle-aged woman who had been exposed to COVID-19. J is TRBJ1-3 and V is TRBV4-1, with 7 bases fitting TRBD1. DNA of the CDR3: TGCGCCAGCAGCCAAGCACAGGGGACGAGCTCTGGAAACACCATATATTTT. Translation gives CASSQAQGTSSGNTIYF.